Following are 25 T cell receptor beta chains from one sample sequenced in a study of blood T cell repertoires in COVID-19. Profiling relied on immunoSEQ multiplex PCR, and the TCRdb table lists in-frame clones only, not all of them. The table includes a few hundred thousand clones, over 75% detected once. Material for sequencing was PBMCs or T cells enriched from blood (not recorded which). The receptor source for this set is a woman aged 40 to 50 who had recovered from COVID-19.

The V call is TRBV7-2, the J call TRBJ2-5; TRBD2 matches 7 bases. Unmatched junction bases numbered 5, after V lost 1 base and J lost 3 bases. The germline V gene encodes CDR1 SGHTA and CDR2 FQGNSA. This CDR3 has 15 residues. In DNA form, the CDR3 reads TGTGCCAGCAGCTTAGGAGCGGGGTCGAAAGAGACCCAGTACTTC. Translated: CASSLGAGSKETQYF.

The chain employs TRBV3-1 (or the pseudogene TRBV3-2) and TRBJ1-5; unclear D gene. The germline V and J ends were trimmed by 4 bases and 1 base, with 5 bases remaining between them. The CDR3 covers 13 residues. Per germline, CDR1 LGHDT and CDR2 YNNKEL (reference sequence). CDR3 loop: CASSPGSNQPQHF. The CDR3 DNA follows: TGTGCCAGCAGCCCGGGGAGCAATCAGCCCCAGCATTTT.

This clone was picked up one time. This chain links TRBV11-2 with TRBJ1-6, with D hard to call. The CDR3 consists of 14 residues. Germline CDR1 reads SGHAT; CDR2 reads FQNNGV. Trimming cost V 8 bases and J 9 bases, with 17 bases left between them. For the CDR3, the DNA is TGTGCCAGCCGTGGACTAACCCGAGGTTCACCCCTCCACTTT. Its protein product is CASRGLTRGSPLHF.

The chain joins TRBV6-2 or TRBV6-3 to TRBJ1-1; 7 bases match TRBD1. This CDR3 spans 18 amino acids. Germline V gives CDR1 MNHEY, CDR2 SVGEGT. The ends lost 4 bases at V and 5 bases at J; junction bases unmatched: 19. CDR3 amino acids: CASSSPHMPRGQGTEAFF. The CDR3 DNA reads as TGTGCCAGCAGTTCACCCCACATGCCGAGGGGGCAGGGGACTGAAGCTTTCTTT.

Comment on this clone: The final CDR3 position lacks the conserved phenylalanine or tryptophan, pointing to a likely read error. Because the CDR3's place on the DNA is in doubt, the DNA is left out and the CDR3 is given as listed by TCRdb. This chain links TRBV27 with TRBJ1-4. CDR1 and CDR2 (germline): MNHEY, SMNVEV (reference sequence). The CDR3 sequence runs 9 residues, both termini included. This chain's CDR3 is CASSFFLRD.

This chain connects TRBV7-3 to TRBJ2-1; 7 nucleotides agree with TRBD2. Germline loops: CDR1 SGHTA, CDR2 FQGTGA. The CDR3 consists of 15 residues. The ends lost 2 bases at V and 8 bases at J; junction bases unmatched: 9. DNA for the CDR3: TGTGCCAGCAGCTTATGGGGGAGGGCCAACGATGAGCAGTTCTTC. Protein product: CASSLWGRANDEQFF. The variable domain in full, completed from reference TRBV7-3 and TRBJ2-1, reads GAGVSQTPSNKVTEKGKYVELRCDPISGHTALYWYRQSLGQGPEFLIYFQGTGAADDSGLPNDRFFAVRPEGSVSTLKIQRTERGDSAVYLCASSLWGRANDEQFFGPGTRLTVL.

This rearrangement joins TRBV18 to TRBJ1-3; 10 bases match TRBD1. The CDR3 is 17 residues long. Germline-derived CDR1 and CDR2 are KGHSH and LQKENI. J lost 0 bases, V lost 3 bases, and 5 bases had no gene match. CDR3 in amino acids: CASSPTRDRGSGNTIYF. The CDR3 DNA reads as TGTGCCAGCTCACCGACCCGGGACAGGGGCTCTGGAAACACCATATATTTT.

This chain uses TRBV9 with TRBJ2-1; TRBD2 agrees at 13 bases. The CDR3 spans 16 residues. Germline-derived CDR1 and CDR2 are SGDLS and YYNGEE. The junction had 6 bases not matched to a gene; V was cut back by 3 bases and J by 6 bases. The CDR3 reads CASSGTSGRTGNEQFF. The CDR3 nucleotides read TGTGCCAGCAGCGGGACTAGCGGGAGAACGGGCAATGAGCAGTTCTTC.

The table lists this clone with a few counts. The rearrangement uses TRBV9 and TRBJ1-1; 8 bases match TRBD1. V lost 3 bases and J lost 3; bases outside the gene matches: 4. Germline-derived CDR1 and CDR2 are SGDLS and YYNGEE. This CDR3 region has 14 residues. CDR3 nucleotide sequence: TGTGCCAGCAGCGCAGGACAGGGCTACACTGAAGCTTTCTTT. Amino acids: CASSAGQGYTEAFF.

V gene TRBV4-3 combines with J gene TRBJ1-4; D is unclear. The ends were cut back, 0 bases at V and 7 bases at J, with 12 bases in the middle. This CDR3 has 15 residues. Germline CDR1 reads LGHNA; CDR2 reads YSLEER. This chain's CDR3 is CASSQEGGKGEKLFF. CDR3 DNA sequence: TGCGCCAGCAGCCAAGAAGGAGGGAAAGGTGAAAAACTGTTTTTT.

The chain employs TRBV7-2 and TRBJ2-1; D is possibly TRBD2 (6 bases). The ends were cut back, 1 base at V and 8 bases at J, with 18 bases in the middle. The CDR3 sequence is 16 residues long. Germline V gene data show CDR1 as SGHTA and CDR2 as FQGNSA. CDR3 loop: CASSLGGDLRLDEQFF. The CDR3 DNA sequence: TGTGCCAGCAGCTTAGGGGGGGACCTCAGATTGGATGAGCAGTTCTTC.

This clone has only a few counts. The CDR3 DNA is TGTGCCAGCAGCTTCGGCAGCGACTCGGGGGGCCACTATGGCTACACCTTC. Residues: CASSFGSDSGGHYGYTF. The genes are TRBV5-6 and TRBJ1-2; D is perhaps TRBD1 (6 bases). CDR3 length equals 17 residues. From germline, CDR1 is SGHDT and CDR2 YYEEEE. Trimming shortened V by 2 bases and J by 3 bases, and 20 bases separated the two germline ends.

The rearrangement uses TRBV7-9 and TRBJ2-3, with 9 bases lining up with TRBD2. There are 16 residues in the CDR3. Germline V gives CDR1 SEHNR, CDR2 FQNEAQ (reference sequence). With 1 base clipped from V and 3 bases from J, the junction kept 5 bases outside the gene matches. The CDR3 coding sequence is TGTGCCAGCAGCTTAGATCTCCTAGCGGGGACAGATACGCAGTATTTT. Translating gives CASSLDLLAGTDTQYF. The full variable domain, rest sourced from reference TRBV7-9 and TRBJ2-3, is DTGVSQNPRHKITKRGQNVTFRCDPISEHNRLYWYRQTLGQGPEFLTYFQNEAQLEKSRLLSDRFSAERPKGSFSTLEIQRTEQGDSAMYLCASSLDLLAGTDTQYFGPGTRLTVL.

V is TRBV29-1 and J is TRBJ1-1; 7 nucleotides align to TRBD1. The V segment lost 7 bases and the J segment 3 bases; nucleotides outside the gene matches: 11. Germline CDR1 SQVTM, CDR2 ANQGSEA. The CDR3 covers 14 residues. CDR3 bases: TGCAGCGGTTCGAAAGGGACAGTTGACACTGAAGCTTTCTTT. Translated: CSGSKGTVDTEAFF.

V gene TRBV24-1 combines with J gene TRBJ1-2, with D perhaps TRBD1 (6 bases). Germline V lookup: CDR1 KGHDR, CDR2 SFDVKD. This CDR3 spans 16 amino acids. Deletions cut 5 bases from V and 3 bases from J, with 18 bases between. In nucleotides, the CDR3 is TGTGCCACCAGTGGAAACAGGGAGACGAAGGACTATGGCTACACCTTC. It is translated as CATSGNRETKDYGYTF.

The chain joins TRBV6-4 to TRBJ2-1; 7 bases are a match to TRBD2. Germline V lookup: CDR1 MRHNA, CDR2 SNTAGT. The CDR3 runs 14 residues. Trimming took 3 bases from V and 6 from J; bases not matched to a gene: 5. CDR3 loop: CASSEFRTSNEQFF. CDR3 bases: TGTGCCAGCAGTGAGTTTCGGACTAGCAATGAGCAGTTCTTC.

The chain combines TRBV11-1 with TRBJ1-1; D remains ambiguous. V lost 5 bases and J 4 bases, leaving 14 bases between the germline ends. Germline V gene sequence: CDR1 SGHAT, CDR2 FQDESV (reference sequence). CDR3 size: 14 residues. The CDR3 loop reads CASSQFRGITEAFF. The DNA of the CDR3 is TGTGCCAGCAGCCAGTTTCGGGGAATCACTGAAGCTTTCTTT.

The J gene is TRBJ1-3, the V gene TRBV6-5; 7 bases agree with TRBD1. The germline gives CDR1 MNHEY, CDR2 SVGAGI. After removal of 6 bases from V and 0 bases from J, the junction contained 2 bases not matched to a gene. The CDR3 covers 14 residues. This chain's CDR3 is CASSGTASGNTIYF. The DNA for the CDR3 is TGTGCCAGCAGCGGGACAGCCTCTGGAAACACCATATATTTT.

The chain couples TRBV4-1 to TRBJ1-2; 7 bases are shared with TRBD1. V lost 0 bases, J lost 3 bases, and 7 bases stayed unmatched. The CDR3 sequence is 16 residues long. CDR1 and CDR2 from the germline V gene are MGHRA and YSYEKL. This CDR3 reads CASSQEGDSIYYGYTF. Here the CDR3 DNA reads TGCGCCAGCAGCCAAGAAGGGGACAGCATTTACTATGGCTACACCTTC.

This clone was detected a few times. This sequence joins TRBV27 and TRBJ2-7; 10 bases match TRBD1. There are 13 residues in the CDR3. Trimming at V came to 2 bases and at J to 7 bases, leaving 2 bases not matched to a gene. Germline loops: CDR1 MNHEY, CDR2 SMNVEV (reference sequence). The CDR3 region is CASSLGTGDEQYF. DNA of the CDR3: TGTGCCAGCAGTTTAGGGACAGGGGATGAGCAGTACTTC.

About this clone: Germline and junction disagree at one end, which may indicate a read error. This chain connects TRBV27 to TRBJ1-3; D not certain. Germline CDR1 is MNHEY and CDR2 is SMNVEV (reference sequence). CDR3 length equals 15 residues. The CDR3 DNA is TGTGCCAGCAGTCTATCCGTAATGAGAGGCAACACCATATATTTT. Amino acid sequence: CASSLSVMRGNTIYF.

The J gene is TRBJ2-1, the V gene TRBV5-1, with 9 bases fitting TRBD2. J was trimmed by 10 bases and V by 4 bases; bases with no gene match: 6. Germline loops: CDR1 SGHRS, CDR2 YFSETQ. The CDR3 is 13 amino acids. The CDR3 is CASSPGTSQEQFF. In nucleotides, the CDR3 is TGCGCCAGCAGCCCGGGGACTAGCCAAGAGCAGTTCTTC.

This chain uses TRBV5-1 with TRBJ2-1; 9 nucleotides line up with TRBD2. V was clipped by 3 bases and J by 2 bases; unmatched bases: 9. The CDR3 loop spans 17 amino acids. Germline V gives CDR1 SGHRS, CDR2 YFSETQ. The CDR3 DNA sequence: TGCGCCAGCAGCTCCTCGAACCTAGCGGGGACCTACAATGAGCAGTTCTTC. Translated: CASSSSNLAGTYNEQFF.

The rearrangement uses TRBV27 and TRBJ2-2, with 8 bases fitting TRBD1. V dropped 8 bases and J dropped 7; count of bases not matched to a gene: 9. CDR1 is MNHEY and CDR2 is SMNVEV in the germline V gene (reference sequence). The CDR3 is 14 residues long. This CDR3 is CASAGQGGIGELFF. DNA of the CDR3: TGTGCCAGCGCCGGACAGGGTGGGATCGGGGAGCTGTTTTTT.

As concerns this clone: The same CDR3 arises from other DNA sequences in this sample as well. The chain carries TRBV9 and TRBJ1-2, with D perhaps matching TRBD1 (6 bases). The CDR3 has 13 amino acids. Trimming stripped 2 bases from V and 2 bases from J, with 7 bases between. Germline V gene lookup returns CDR1 SGDLS and CDR2 YYNGEE. CDR3 coding DNA: TGTGCCAGCAGCGTCGGGACAAACTATGGCTACACCTTC. Protein product: CASSVGTNYGYTF.